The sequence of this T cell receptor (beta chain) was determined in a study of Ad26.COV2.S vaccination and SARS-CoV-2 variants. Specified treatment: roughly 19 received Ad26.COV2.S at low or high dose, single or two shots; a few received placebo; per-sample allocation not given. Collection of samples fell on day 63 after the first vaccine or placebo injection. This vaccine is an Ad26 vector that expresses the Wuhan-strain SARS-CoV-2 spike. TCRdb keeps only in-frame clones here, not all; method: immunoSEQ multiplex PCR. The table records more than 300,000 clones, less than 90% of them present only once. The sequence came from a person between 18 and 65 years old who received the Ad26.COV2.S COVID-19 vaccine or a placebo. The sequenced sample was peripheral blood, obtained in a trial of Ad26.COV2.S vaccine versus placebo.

CDR3 loop: CASSQDESRVAFF. The CDR3 nucleotides are TGCGCCAGCAGCCAAGACGAGAGCAGGGTGGCTTTCTTT. The chain is built from TRBV4-3 and TRBJ1-1; the D gene is possibly TRBD1 (5 bases). Germline values: CDR1 LGHNA, CDR2 YSLEER. The CDR3 is 13 residues long. V was trimmed by 0 bases and J by 11 bases, leaving 13 bases between them.